The source of this TCR beta chain is a study of T cell responses to AZD1222 COVID-19 vaccine. With regard to this clone: Its target is not known.

Sequenced by immunoSEQ multiplex PCR; TCRdb stores in-frame clones only, minus some. The table includes 160,000 or so clones, 90% to 95% detected once. Germline V gene data show CDR1 as MNHEY and CDR2 as SVGAGI. The germline V and J ends were trimmed by 6 bases and 6 bases, with 8 bases remaining between them. The CDR3 contains 12 residues. Findings and limits, study-wide: White British ancestry dominated among donors, who included more females, and clonal diversity was possibly underestimated.

The sample consisted of peripheral blood, taken 28 days after the second AZD1222 dose. The V and J genes are TRBV6-5 and TRBJ1-4, with a weak D call TRBD1 (5 bases). The clonotype originates from an adult who received the AZD1222 COVID-19 vaccine. CDR3 sequence: CASRRGDEKLFF. CDR3 in DNA: TGTGCCAGCAGGAGAGGGGATGAAAAACTGTTTTTT.